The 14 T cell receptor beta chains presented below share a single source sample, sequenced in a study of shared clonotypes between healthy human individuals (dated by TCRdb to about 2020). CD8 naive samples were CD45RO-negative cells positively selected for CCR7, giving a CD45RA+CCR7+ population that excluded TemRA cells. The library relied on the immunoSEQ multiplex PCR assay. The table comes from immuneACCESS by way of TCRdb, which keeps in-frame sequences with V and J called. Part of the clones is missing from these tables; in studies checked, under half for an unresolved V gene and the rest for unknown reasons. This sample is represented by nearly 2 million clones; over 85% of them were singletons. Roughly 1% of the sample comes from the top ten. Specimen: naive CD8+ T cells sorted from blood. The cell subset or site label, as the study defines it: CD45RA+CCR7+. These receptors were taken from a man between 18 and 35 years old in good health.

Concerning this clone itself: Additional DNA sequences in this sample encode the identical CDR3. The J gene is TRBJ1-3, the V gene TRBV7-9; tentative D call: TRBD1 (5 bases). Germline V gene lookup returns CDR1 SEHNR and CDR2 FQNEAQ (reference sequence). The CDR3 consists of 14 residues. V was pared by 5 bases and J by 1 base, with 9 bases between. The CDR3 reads CASSPQGSGNTIYF. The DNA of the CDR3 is TGTGCCAGCAGCCCTCAGGGTTCTGGAAACACCATATATTTT. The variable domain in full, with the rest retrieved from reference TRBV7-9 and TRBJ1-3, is DTGVSQNPRHKITKRGQNVTFRCDPISEHNRLYWYRQTLGQGPEFLTYFQNEAQLEKSRLLSDRFSAERPKGSFSTLEIQRTEQGDSAMYLCASSPQGSGNTIYFGEGSWLTVV.

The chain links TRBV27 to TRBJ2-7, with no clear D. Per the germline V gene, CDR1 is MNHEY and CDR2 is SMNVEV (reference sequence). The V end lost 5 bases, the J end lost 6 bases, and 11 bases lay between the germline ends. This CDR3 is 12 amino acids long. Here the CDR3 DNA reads TGTGCCAGCAGTATGGGGTTTACCGAGCAGTACTTC. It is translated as CASSMGFTEQYF.

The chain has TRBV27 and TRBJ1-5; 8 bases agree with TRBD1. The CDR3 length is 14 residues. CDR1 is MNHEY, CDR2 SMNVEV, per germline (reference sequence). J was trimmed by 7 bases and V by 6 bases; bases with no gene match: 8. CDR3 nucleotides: TGTGCCAGCAGCGCCGGACAGGGTGGCCAGCCCCAGCATTTT. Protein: CASSAGQGGQPQHF.

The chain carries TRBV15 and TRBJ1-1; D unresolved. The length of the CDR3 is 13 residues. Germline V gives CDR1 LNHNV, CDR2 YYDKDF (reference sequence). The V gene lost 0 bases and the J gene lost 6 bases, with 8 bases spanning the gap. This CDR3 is CATSREWQPEAFF. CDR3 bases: TGTGCCACCAGCAGAGAGTGGCAACCTGAAGCTTTCTTT.

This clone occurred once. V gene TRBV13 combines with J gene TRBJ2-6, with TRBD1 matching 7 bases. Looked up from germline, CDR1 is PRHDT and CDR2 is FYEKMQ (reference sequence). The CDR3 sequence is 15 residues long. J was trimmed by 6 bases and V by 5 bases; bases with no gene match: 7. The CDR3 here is CASSQRQGKANVLTF. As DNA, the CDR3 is TGTGCCAGCAGCCAGAGACAGGGAAAGGCCAACGTCCTGACTTTC.

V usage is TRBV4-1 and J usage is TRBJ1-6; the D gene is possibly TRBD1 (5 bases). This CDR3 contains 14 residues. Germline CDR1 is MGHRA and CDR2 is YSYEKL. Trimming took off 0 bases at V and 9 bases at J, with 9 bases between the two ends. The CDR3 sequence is CASSQEGTTSPLHF. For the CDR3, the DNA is TGCGCCAGCAGCCAAGAAGGGACTACTTCACCCCTCCACTTT.

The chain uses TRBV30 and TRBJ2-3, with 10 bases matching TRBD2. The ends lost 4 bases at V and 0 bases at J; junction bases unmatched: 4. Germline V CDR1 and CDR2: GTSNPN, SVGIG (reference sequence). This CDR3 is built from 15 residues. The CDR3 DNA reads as TGTGCCTGGACTAGCGGGGGCCTTAGCACAGATACGCAGTATTTT. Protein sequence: CAWTSGGLSTDTQYF.

CDR3 in amino acids: CAWSWREGYNEQFF. CDR3 DNA sequence: TGTGCCTGGAGTTGGCGGGAGGGATACAATGAGCAGTTCTTC. The chain recombines TRBV30 with TRBJ2-1, with 9 bases fitting TRBD2. With V trimmed by 2 bases and J by 4 bases, 3 bases remained unmatched. The length of the CDR3 is 14 residues. Germline V gene data show CDR1 as GTSNPN and CDR2 as SVGIG (reference sequence).

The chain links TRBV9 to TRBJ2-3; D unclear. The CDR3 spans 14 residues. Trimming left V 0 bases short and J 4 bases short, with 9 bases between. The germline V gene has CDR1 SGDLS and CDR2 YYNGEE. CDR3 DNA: TGTGCCAGCAGCGTAGTAGGGAACGCAGATACGCAGTATTTT. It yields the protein CASSVVGNADTQYF.

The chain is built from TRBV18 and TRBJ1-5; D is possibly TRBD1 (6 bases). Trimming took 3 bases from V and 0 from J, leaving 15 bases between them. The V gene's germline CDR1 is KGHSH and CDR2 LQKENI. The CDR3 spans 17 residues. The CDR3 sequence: CASSPTTGSDSNQPQHF. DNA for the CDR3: TGTGCCAGCTCACCTACGACAGGTTCGGATAGCAATCAGCCCCAGCATTTT.

CDR3 nucleotide sequence: TGTGCCAGCAGTGAACTAACCCGCTCTGGAAACACCATATATTTT. Amino acid sequence: CASSELTRSGNTIYF. The chain has TRBV6-1 and TRBJ1-3; D unclear. Trimming left V 2 bases short and J 0 bases short, with 8 bases between. Germline V gene sequence: CDR1 MNHNS, CDR2 SASEGT. The CDR3 length is 15 residues.

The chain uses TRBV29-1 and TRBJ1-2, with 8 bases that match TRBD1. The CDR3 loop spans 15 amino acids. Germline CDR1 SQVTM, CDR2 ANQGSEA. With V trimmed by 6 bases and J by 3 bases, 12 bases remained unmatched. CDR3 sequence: CSVGDPGGMDYGYTF. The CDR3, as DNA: TGCAGCGTCGGTGACCCAGGGGGCATGGACTATGGCTACACCTTC.

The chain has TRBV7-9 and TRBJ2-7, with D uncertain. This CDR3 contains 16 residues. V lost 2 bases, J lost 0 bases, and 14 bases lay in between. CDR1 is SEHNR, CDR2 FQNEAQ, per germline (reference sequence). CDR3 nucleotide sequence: TGTGCCAGCAGCTTATCTGGGCGCGGCAGCTCCTACGAGCAGTACTTC. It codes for CASSLSGRGSSYEQYF.

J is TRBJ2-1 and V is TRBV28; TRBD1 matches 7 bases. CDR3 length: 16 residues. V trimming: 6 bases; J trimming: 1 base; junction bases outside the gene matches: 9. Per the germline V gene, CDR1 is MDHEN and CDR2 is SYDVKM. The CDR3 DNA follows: TGTGCCAGCAGCCGAGAAGGGGGCGAATCCTACAATGAGCAGTTCTTC. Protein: CASSREGGESYNEQFF.